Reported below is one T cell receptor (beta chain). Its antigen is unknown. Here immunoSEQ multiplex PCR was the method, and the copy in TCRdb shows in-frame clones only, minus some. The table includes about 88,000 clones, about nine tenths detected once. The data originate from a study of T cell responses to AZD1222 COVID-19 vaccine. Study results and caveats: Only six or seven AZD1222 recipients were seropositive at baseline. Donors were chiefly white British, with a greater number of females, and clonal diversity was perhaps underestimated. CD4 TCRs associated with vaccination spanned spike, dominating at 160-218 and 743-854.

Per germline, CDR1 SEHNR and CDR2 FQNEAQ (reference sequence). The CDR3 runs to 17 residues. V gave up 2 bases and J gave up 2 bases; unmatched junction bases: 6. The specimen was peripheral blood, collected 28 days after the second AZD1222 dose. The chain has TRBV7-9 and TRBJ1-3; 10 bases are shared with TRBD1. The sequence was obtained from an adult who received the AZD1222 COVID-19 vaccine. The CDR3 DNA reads TGTGCCAGCAGCTTAAATTTCGGGACAGGGGCTGGAAACACCATATATTTT. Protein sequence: CASSLNFGTGAGNTIYF.